This T cell receptor (beta chain) stems from a study of blood T cell repertoires in COVID-19 (dated by TCRdb to the early 2020s). About the investigation overall: The collaborator samples originated in the United States, Italy and Spain and spanned the acute and convalescent phases of COVID-19. The prospective study material was composed of cDNA or gDNA derived from T cells, B-cell-depleted T cells, or PBMCs. Subjects who had been exposed to COVID-19, were actively infected with it, or had recovered from it provided the deeply sampled blood TCRbeta repertoires that made up the dataset. The repertoires were released in a freely available public database intended as a resource for research on the immune response to SARS-CoV-2. The samples were drawn from the first 160 participants of the ongoing ImmuneRACE study and from 950 to 1,500 subjects provided by 6 global collaborators. The sample metadata nearly always contained a de-identified subject ID, COVID-19 status, age in years and sex. Where available, HLA class I and class II types were obtained from metadata supplied by the sample provider rather than from assay-based typing. Results the study describes overall, beyond this receptor: How much clinical and demographic metadata was included differed by source and by participant, and the metadata was provided uncurated.

V is pared back by 6 bases and J by 6 bases, with 15 bases lying between the germline termini. The germline V gene yields MDHEN for CDR1 and SYDVKM for CDR2. Including cysteine and phenylalanine, the CDR3 has 14 amino acids. This entry keeps only the CDR3 DNA: 42 bases, framed from base 1. Turning to this clone: No antigen is known for it. Base qualities are missing; no much larger clone stands one base away.

In the prospective study, participants were roughly 18 to 95 years old, resided in about two dozen geographic areas of the United States, and were enrolled through a virtual design. To assign participants to cohorts, the prospective study relied on clinical history that participants themselves reported in a screening survey and a study questionnaire. Recovered participants in ImmuneRACE Cohort 3 were defined by two consecutive negative NP/OP PCR tests, clearance by a healthcare professional, or resolution of symptoms. Each participant in the prospective study had whole blood, serum and a nasopharyngeal or oropharyngeal swab collected by mobile phlebotomists. Prospective study participants could optionally give additional blood draws and questionnaires over an approximately 2-month period. Blood samples from the prospective study were shipped frozen or at room temperature prior to DNA extraction.

TCRbeta CDR3 regions were amplified from genomic DNA using the immunoSEQ Assay, a bias-controlled multiplex PCR. For the original study's pipeline: Within the assay, amplification of reference gene primers was used to estimate how many nucleated cells each sample contained. Sequence reads were collapsed and filtered to measure the absolute abundance of every unique TCRbeta CDR3 rearrangement. Productive Simpson clonality was computed per sample as the square root of Simpson's diversity index over productive rearrangements. In TCRdb, the immuneACCESS table is reduced to in-frame sequences with V and J assigned. These tables do not hold every clone; where another copy was compared, an unresolved V gene accounts for under half, and the others remain unexplained. D and trimming were read from the DNA, whereas the V and J calls and clone size are those reported in that table. This sample has 200,000 to 250,000 clones in its table, and over 80% of those were observed once. The ten largest clonotypes hold roughly 6.2% of the sample.

Specimen: PBMCs or T cells enriched from blood (not recorded which). Recombination joined TRBV28 with TRBJ2-1, with TRBD1 tentatively as D gene (7 bases match). The sequence derives from a woman between 40 and 55 years old who had recovered from COVID-19. This receptor has the CDR3 CASSQGGSANEQFF. The bases read TGTGCCAGCAGCCAGGGGGGTAGCGCCAATGAGCAGTTCTTC.